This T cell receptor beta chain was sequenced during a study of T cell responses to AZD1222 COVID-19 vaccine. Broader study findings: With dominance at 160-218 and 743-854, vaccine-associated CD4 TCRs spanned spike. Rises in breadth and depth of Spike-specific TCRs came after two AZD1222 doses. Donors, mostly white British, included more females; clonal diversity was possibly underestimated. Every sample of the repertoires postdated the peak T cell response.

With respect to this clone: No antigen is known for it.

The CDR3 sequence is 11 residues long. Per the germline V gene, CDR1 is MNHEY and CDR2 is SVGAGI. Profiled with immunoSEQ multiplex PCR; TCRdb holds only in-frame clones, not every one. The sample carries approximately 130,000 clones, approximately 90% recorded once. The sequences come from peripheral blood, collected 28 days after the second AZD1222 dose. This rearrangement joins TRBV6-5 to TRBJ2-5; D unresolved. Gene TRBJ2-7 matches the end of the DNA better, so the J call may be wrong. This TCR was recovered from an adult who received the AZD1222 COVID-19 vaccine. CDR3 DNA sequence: TGTGCCAGCAGCCACTCATACGAGCAGTACTTC. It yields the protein CASSHSYEQYF.